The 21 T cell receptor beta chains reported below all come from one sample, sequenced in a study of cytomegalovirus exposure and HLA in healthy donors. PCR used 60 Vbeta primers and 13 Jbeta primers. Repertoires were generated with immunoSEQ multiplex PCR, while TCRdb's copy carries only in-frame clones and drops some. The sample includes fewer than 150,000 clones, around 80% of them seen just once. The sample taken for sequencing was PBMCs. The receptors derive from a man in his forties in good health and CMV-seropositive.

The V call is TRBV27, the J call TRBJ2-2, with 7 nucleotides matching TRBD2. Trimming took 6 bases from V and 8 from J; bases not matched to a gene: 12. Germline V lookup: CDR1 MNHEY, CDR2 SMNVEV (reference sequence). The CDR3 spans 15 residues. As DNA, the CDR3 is TGTGCCAGCAGCGGGCGGCGGGGGTGGTTGGGGGAGCTGTTTTTT. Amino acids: CASSGRRGWLGELFF.

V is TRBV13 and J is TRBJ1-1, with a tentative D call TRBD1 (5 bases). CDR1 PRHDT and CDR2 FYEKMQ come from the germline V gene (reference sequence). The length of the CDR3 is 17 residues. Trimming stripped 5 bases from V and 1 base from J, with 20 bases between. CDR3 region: CASSPPPGDGSNTEAFF. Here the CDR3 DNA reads TGTGCCAGCAGCCCTCCCCCGGGGGACGGGTCGAACACTGAAGCTTTCTTT. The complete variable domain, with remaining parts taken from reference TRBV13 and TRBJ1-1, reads AAGVIQSPRHLIKEKRETATLKCYPIPRHDTVYWYQQGPGQDPQFLISFYEKMQSDKGSIPDRFSAQQFSDYHSELNMSSLELGDSALYFCASSPPPGDGSNTEAFFGQGTRLTVV.

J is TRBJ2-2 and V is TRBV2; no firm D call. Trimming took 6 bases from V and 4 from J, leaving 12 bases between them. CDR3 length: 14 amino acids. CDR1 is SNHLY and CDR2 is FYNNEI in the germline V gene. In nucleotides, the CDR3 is TGTGCCAGCAGCTTCCAGGCGACCACCGGGGAGCTGTTTTTT. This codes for CASSFQATTGELFF.

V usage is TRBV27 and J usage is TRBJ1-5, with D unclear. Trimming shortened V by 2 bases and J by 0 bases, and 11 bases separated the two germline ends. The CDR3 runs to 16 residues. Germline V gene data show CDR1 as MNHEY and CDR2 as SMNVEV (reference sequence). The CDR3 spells CASSLRSDYSNQPQHF. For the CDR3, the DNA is TGTGCCAGCAGTTTACGTAGCGATTATAGCAATCAGCCCCAGCATTTT.

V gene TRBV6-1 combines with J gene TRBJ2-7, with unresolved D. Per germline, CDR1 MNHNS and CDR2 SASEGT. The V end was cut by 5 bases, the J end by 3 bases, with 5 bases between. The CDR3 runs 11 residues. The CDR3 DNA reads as TGTGCCAGCAGTCCACTCTACGAGCAGTACTTC. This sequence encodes CASSPLYEQYF.

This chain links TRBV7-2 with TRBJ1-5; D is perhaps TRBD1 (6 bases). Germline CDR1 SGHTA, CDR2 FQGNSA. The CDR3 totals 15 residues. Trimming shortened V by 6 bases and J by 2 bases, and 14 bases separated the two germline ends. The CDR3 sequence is CASSLDSGRNQPQHF. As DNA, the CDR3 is TGTGCCAGCAGTCTGGACAGTGGCCGCAATCAGCCCCAGCATTTT.

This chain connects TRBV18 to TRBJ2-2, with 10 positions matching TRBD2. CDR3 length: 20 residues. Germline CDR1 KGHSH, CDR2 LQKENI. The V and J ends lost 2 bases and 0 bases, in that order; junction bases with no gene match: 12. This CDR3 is CASSPRTLAGVTANTGELFF. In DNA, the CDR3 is TGTGCCAGCTCACCAAGGACCCTAGCGGGAGTGACCGCGAACACCGGGGAGCTGTTTTTT.

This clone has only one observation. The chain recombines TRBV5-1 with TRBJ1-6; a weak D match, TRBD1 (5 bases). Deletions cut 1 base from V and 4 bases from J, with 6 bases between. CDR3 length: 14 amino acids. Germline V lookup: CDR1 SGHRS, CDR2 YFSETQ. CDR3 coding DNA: TGCGCCAGCAGCTTGCAGGGTTATAATTCACCCCTCCACTTT. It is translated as CASSLQGYNSPLHF.

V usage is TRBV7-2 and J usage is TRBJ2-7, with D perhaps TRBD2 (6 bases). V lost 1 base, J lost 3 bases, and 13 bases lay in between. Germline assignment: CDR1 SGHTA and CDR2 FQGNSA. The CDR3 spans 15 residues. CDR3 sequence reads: CASSLGGGFNYEQYF. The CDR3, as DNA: TGTGCCAGCAGCTTAGGTGGGGGGTTCAACTACGAGCAGTACTTC. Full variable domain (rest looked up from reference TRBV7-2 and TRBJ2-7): GAGVSQSPSNKVTEKGKDVELRCDPISGHTALYWYRQSLGQGLEFLIYFQGNSAPDKSGLPSDRFSAERTGGSVSTLTIQRTQQEDSAVYLCASSLGGGFNYEQYFGPGTRLTVT.

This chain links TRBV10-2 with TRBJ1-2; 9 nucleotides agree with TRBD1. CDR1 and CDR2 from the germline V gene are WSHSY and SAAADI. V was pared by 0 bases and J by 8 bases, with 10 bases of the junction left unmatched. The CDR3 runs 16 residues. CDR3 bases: TGCGCCAGCAGTGAGTCTCGGGGGACAGGGCGAACGGGCTACACCTTC. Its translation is CASSESRGTGRTGYTF.

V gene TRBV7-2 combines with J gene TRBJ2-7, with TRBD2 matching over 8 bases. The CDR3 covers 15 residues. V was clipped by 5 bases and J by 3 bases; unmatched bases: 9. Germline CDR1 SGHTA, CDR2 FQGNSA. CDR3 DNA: TGTGCCAGCAGCATCACTAGCGGAGATCGCTACGAGCAGTACTTC. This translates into CASSITSGDRYEQYF.

The CDR3 region has the DNA TGTGCCAGCAGCCGACCGGGACAGGGAAGGGAGACCCAGTACTTC. Protein product: CASSRPGQGRETQYF. This chain links TRBV14 with TRBJ2-5, with 9 bases that match TRBD1. Per the germline V gene, CDR1 is SGHDN and CDR2 is FVKESK. V dropped 4 bases and J dropped 5; count of bases not matched to a gene: 8. CDR3 size: 15 residues. Drawing the rest from reference TRBV14 and TRBJ2-5, the complete variable domain is EAGVTQFPSHSVIEKGQTVTLRCDPISGHDNLYWYRRVMGKEIKFLLHFVKESKQDESGMPNNRFLAERTGGTYSTLKVQPAELEDSGVYFCASSRPGQGRETQYFGPGTRLLVL.

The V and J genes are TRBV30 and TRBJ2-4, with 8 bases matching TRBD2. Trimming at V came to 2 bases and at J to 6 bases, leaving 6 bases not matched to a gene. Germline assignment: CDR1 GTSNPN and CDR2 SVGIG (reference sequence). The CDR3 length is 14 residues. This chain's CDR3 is CAWSRTSGLNIQYF. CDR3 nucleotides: TGTGCCTGGAGTAGAACTAGCGGTCTAAACATTCAGTACTTC.

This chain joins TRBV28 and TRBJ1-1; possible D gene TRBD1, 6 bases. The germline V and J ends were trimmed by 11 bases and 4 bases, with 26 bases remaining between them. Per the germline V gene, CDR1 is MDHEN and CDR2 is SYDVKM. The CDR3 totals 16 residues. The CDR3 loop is CASLAAGVLDGTEAFF. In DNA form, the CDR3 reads TGTGCCTCCCTCGCGGCAGGGGTGCTTGACGGCACTGAAGCTTTCTTT.

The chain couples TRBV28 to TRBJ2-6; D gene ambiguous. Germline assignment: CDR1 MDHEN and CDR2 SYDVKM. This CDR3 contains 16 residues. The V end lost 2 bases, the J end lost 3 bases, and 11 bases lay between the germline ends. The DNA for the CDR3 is TGTGCCAGCAGTTTAACGCTATTCGTTGGGGCCAACGTCCTGACTTTC. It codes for CASSLTLFVGANVLTF.

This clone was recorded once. This chain's CDR3 is CASSFWRVSGYTF. The CDR3 coding sequence is TGTGCCAGCAGTTTTTGGAGGGTGAGCGGCTACACCTTC. This sequence joins TRBV28 and TRBJ1-2, with unresolved D. Looked up from germline, CDR1 is MDHEN and CDR2 is SYDVKM. The CDR3 is 13 amino acids. Trimming shortened V by 3 bases and J by 8 bases, and 13 bases separated the two germline ends.

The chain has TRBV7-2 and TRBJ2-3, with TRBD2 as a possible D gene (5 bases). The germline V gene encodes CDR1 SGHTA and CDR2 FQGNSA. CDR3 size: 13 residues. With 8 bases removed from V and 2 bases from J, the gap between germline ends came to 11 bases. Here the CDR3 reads CASGDGITDTQYF. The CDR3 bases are TGTGCCAGCGGCGACGGGATCACAGATACGCAGTATTTT.

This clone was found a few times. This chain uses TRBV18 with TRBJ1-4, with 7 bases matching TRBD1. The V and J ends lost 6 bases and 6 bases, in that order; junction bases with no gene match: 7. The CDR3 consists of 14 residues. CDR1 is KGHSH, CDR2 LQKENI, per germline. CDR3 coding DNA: TGTGCCAGCTCCGCGGACAGGTGGGATGAAAAACTGTTTTTT. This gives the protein CASSADRWDEKLFF. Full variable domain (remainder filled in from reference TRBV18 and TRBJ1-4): NAGVMQNPRHLVRRRGQEARLRCSPMKGHSHVYWYRQLPEEGLKFMVYLQKENIIDESGMPKERFSAEFPKEGPSILRIQQVVRGDSAAYFCASSADRWDEKLFFGSGTQLSVL.

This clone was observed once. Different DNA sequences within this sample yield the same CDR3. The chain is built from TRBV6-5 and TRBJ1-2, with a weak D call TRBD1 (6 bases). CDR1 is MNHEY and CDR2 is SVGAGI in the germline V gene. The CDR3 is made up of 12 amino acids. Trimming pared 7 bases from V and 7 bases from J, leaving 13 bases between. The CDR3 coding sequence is TGTGCCAGCACCAAAGTCAGGGGTGGCTACACCTTC. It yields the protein CASTKVRGGYTF.

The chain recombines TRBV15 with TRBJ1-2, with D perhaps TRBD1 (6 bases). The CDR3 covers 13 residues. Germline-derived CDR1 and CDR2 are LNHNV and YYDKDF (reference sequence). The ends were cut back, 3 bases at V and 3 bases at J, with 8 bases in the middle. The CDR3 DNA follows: TGTGCCACCAGCAGGGGGGCGGACTATGGCTACACCTTC. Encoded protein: CATSRGADYGYTF.

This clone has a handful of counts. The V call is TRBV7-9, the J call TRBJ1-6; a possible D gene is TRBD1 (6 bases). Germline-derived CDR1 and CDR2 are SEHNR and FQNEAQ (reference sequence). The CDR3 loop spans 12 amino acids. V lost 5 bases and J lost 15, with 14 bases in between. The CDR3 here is CASSKQGLILHF. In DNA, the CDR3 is TGTGCCAGCAGCAAACAGGGCCTTATCCTCCACTTT.